Presented here are 14 T cell receptor beta chains from one specimen sequenced in a study of patients and donors after allogeneic stem cell transplantation. One entry per CDR3 protein results from TCRdb running MiXCR on the RT-PCR reads. The sample has more than 850,000 distinct CDR3 sequences; 18% are singletons. The source material was blood, either unsorted or a sorted T cell fraction (not recorded which). These receptor sequences come from a human donor who was either an allogeneic HSCT recipient or a stem cell or donor lymphocyte infusion donor (not recorded which). It is not recorded whose cells these are; they may come from a transplant donor.

This chain links TRBV5-1 with TRBJ2-3; D unclear. The CDR3 has 16 amino acids. Germline CDR1 and CDR2: SGHRS and YFSETQ. The germline V and J ends were trimmed by 4 bases and 3 bases, with 18 bases remaining between them. The CDR3 DNA sequence: TGCGCCAGCAGCGACCTACTTCATCCGAGGACAGATACGCAGTATTTT. As protein: CASSDLLHPRTDTQYF. The full variable domain, completed using reference TRBV5-1 and TRBJ2-3, is KAGVTQTPRYLIKTRGQQVTLSCSPISGHRSVSWYQQTPGQGLQFLFEYFSETQRNKGNFPGRFSGRQFSNSRSEMNVSTLELGDSALYLCASSDLLHPRTDTQYFGPGTRLTVL.

The chain joins TRBV10-2 to TRBJ2-7; 12 positions match TRBD2. The J segment lost 2 bases and the V segment lost 3 bases, leaving 2 bases of the junction unmatched. This CDR3 contains 15 residues. Germline loops: CDR1 WSHSY, CDR2 SAAADI. The CDR3 DNA reads TGCGCCAGCAGTGATACTAGCGGGGGGACCTACGAGCAGTACTTC. It is translated as CASSDTSGGTYEQYF.

This clonotype showed up just a few times. The chain recombines TRBV14 with TRBJ2-2; D uncertain. Germline V CDR1 and CDR2: SGHDN, FVKESK. V lost 3 bases and J 9 bases, leaving 8 bases between the germline ends. The CDR3 runs 12 residues. CDR3 amino acids: CASSHRPRELFF. For the CDR3, the DNA is TGTGCCAGCAGCCATAGGCCCAGGGAGCTGTTTTTT.

J is TRBJ2-5 and V is TRBV7-2, with TRBD1 matching 8 bases. The CDR3 contains 13 residues. V shed 7 bases, J shed 5 bases, and the junction held 6 bases outside the gene matches. Germline V gene lookup returns CDR1 SGHTA and CDR2 FQGNSA. CDR3 sequence (DNA): TGTGCCAGCACTGACAGGGGCAGTGAGACCCAGTACTTC. Protein: CASTDRGSETQYF.

This clonotype appeared a few times. This chain links TRBV7-2 with TRBJ1-1; D is undetermined. The CDR3 spans 12 residues. Germline loops: CDR1 SGHTA, CDR2 FQGNSA. The ends were cut back, 5 bases at V and 5 bases at J, with 9 bases in the middle. CDR3 coding DNA: TGTGCCAGCAGCGAGCGTGGGACTGAAGCTTTCTTT. Its translation: CASSERGTEAFF.

The rearrangement joins TRBV7-6 to TRBJ1-1; 9 nucleotides match TRBD1. The CDR3 runs to 16 residues. J lost 1 base, V lost 5 bases, and 8 bases had no gene match. Germline V CDR1 and CDR2: SGHVS, FNYEAQ. The CDR3 loop reads CASSPIYRGPNTEAFF. DNA for the CDR3: TGTGCCAGCAGCCCGATCTACAGGGGGCCGAACACTGAAGCTTTCTTT.

This clonotype has only a few counts. The rearrangement links TRBV5-4 to TRBJ2-2, with D perhaps matching TRBD1 (5 bases). Trimming removed 0 bases from V and 5 bases from J, with 11 bases in between. Germline assignment: CDR1 SGHNT and CDR2 YYREEE (reference sequence). The CDR3 totals 15 residues. The CDR3 sequence: CASSLGNQGTGELFF. In nucleotides, the CDR3 is TGTGCCAGCAGCTTGGGCAATCAGGGAACCGGGGAGCTGTTTTTT.

This clonotype was counted only a few times. The DNA for the CDR3 is TGCGCCAGCAGCTTGGCGCGGGAACGGACCGGGGAGCTGTTTTTT. As protein: CASSLARERTGELFF. The chain is built from TRBV5-1 and TRBJ2-2, with TRBD2 as a possible D gene (6 bases). V was shortened by 0 bases and J by 5 bases, with 11 bases between the two germline ends. CDR3 length equals 15 residues. From germline, CDR1 is SGHRS and CDR2 YFSETQ.

This clonotype came up a few times. The rearrangement links TRBV4-3 to TRBJ1-2; 7 nucleotides agree with TRBD1. V shed 4 bases, J shed 4 bases, and the junction held 6 bases outside the gene matches. The CDR3 loop spans 14 amino acids. Germline V gives CDR1 LGHNA, CDR2 YSLEER. DNA of the CDR3: TGCGCCAGCAGCCGAACGGACAGGCTCTATGGCTACACCTTC. Protein product: CASSRTDRLYGYTF.

The J gene is TRBJ1-1, the V gene TRBV4-2; possible D gene TRBD1, 6 bases. The CDR3 runs 14 residues. Trimming removed 0 bases from V and 8 bases from J, with 13 bases in between. CDR1 LGHNA and CDR2 YNFKEQ come from the germline V gene. The CDR3 region has the DNA TGTGCCAGCAGCCAAGAAGGGGGTACCGTCGAAGCTTTCTTT. Translation: CASSQEGGTVEAFF.

Details on this clonotype: A much larger clone is a single base away; this may be a read error. The rearrangement joins TRBV9 to TRBJ2-3; D is possibly TRBD1 or TRBD2 (6 bases each). The CDR3 covers 15 residues. V lost 0 bases to trimming and J lost 0 bases, with 8 bases between them. The germline gives CDR1 SGDLS, CDR2 YYNGEE. CDR3 nucleotide sequence: TGTGCCAGCAGCGTAGAGGGGGGTAGCACAGATACGCAGTATTTT. It yields the protein CASSVEGGSTDTQYF.

The CDR3 DNA is TGTGCCAGCAGCCGCACTAGCGGGAGTGTTCCCGGGGAGCTGTTTTTT. The encoded protein is CASSRTSGSVPGELFF. The rearrangement links TRBV3-1 to TRBJ2-2; 11 bases line up with TRBD2. V was clipped by 4 bases and J by 6 bases; unmatched bases: 7. Germline CDR1 and CDR2: LGHDT and YNNKEL (reference sequence). The CDR3 has 16 residues.

V is TRBV5-1 and J is TRBJ2-5; possibly TRBD1 for D (6 bases). V was cut by 4 bases and J by 2 bases, with 9 bases left in between. The CDR3 contains 13 residues. Germline V lookup: CDR1 SGHRS, CDR2 YFSETQ. As DNA, the CDR3 is TGCGCCAGCAGCCGGACAGCTCAAGAGACCCAGTACTTC. This codes for CASSRTAQETQYF.

This clonotype has at least ten counts. J is TRBJ2-3 and V is TRBV20-1, with D unclear. This CDR3 spans 13 amino acids. Germline V gene lookup returns CDR1 DFQATT and CDR2 SNEGSKA (reference sequence). V dropped 5 bases and J dropped 1 base, with 10 bases sitting between them. CDR3 in amino acids: CSARAAGTDTQYF. In nucleotides, the CDR3 is TGCAGTGCTCGGGCAGCCGGCACAGATACGCAGTATTTT.